This TCR beta chain was recorded in a study of control samples from healthy donors and cancer patients. Clones were read by immunoSEQ multiplex PCR, and TCRdb kept only the in-frame ones, dropping some. The sample consists of under 200,000 clones, around 96% of them appearing once. The receptor was isolated from a woman in her twenties or thirties in good health. Sequencing input: blood.

CDR3 in amino acids: CASSQAGGEQYF. CDR3 nucleotide sequence: TGTGCCAGCAGTCAAGCGGGGGGGGAGCAGTACTTC. The rearrangement links TRBV28 to TRBJ2-7; TRBD2 agrees at 10 bases. Germline V CDR1 and CDR2: MDHEN, SYDVKM. This CDR3 is built from 12 residues. V was pared by 5 bases and J by 7 bases, with 2 bases of the junction left unmatched.